These 29 T cell receptor beta chains came from one sample sequenced in a study of CD8 T cells in ankylosing spondylitis. One entry per CDR3 protein results from TCRdb running MiXCR on the 5' RACE reads. This sample has roughly 280,000 distinct CDR3 sequences, with 15% to 20% found just once. Source material: blood, either unsorted or a sorted T cell fraction (not recorded which). All receptors derive from a male donor with ankylosing spondylitis or in good health (not recorded which).

This clonotype has just a few counts. The CDR3 nucleotides are TGCGCCAGCAGCTGGGGGACAGCGGGTGTCAACACTGAAGCTTTCTTT. It yields the protein CASSWGTAGVNTEAFF. This chain connects TRBV5-1 to TRBJ1-1, with 7 bases fitting TRBD1. This CDR3 contains 16 residues. Germline V gives CDR1 SGHRS, CDR2 YFSETQ. The ends lost 3 bases at V and 2 bases at J; junction bases unmatched: 10.

The chain recombines TRBV7-3 with TRBJ2-4, with 7 bases matching TRBD1. V lost 0 bases to trimming and J lost 3 bases; unmatched junction nucleotides: 2. The CDR3 covers 15 residues. The germline V gene has CDR1 SGHTA and CDR2 FQGTGA. CDR3 nucleotides: TGTGCCAGCAGCTTAACCGGGACAGACAAAAACATTCAGTACTTC. This sequence encodes CASSLTGTDKNIQYF.

The rearrangement joins TRBV29-1 to TRBJ2-3, with D possibly TRBD1 on 5 matching bases. This CDR3 contains 13 residues. The V gene's germline CDR1 is SQVTM and CDR2 ANQGSEA. Deletions cut 2 bases from V and 0 bases from J, with 6 bases between. The CDR3 nucleotides read TGCAGCGTTGAATACAGGAGCACAGATACGCAGTATTTT. Protein product: CSVEYRSTDTQYF.

The gene calls are TRBV6-1 and TRBJ1-1, with D uncertain. Germline loops: CDR1 MNHNS, CDR2 SASEGT. The V end was cut by 6 bases, the J end by 0 bases, with 17 bases between. This CDR3 is 16 amino acids long. Here the CDR3 reads CASSLGRVTMNTEAFF. In DNA, the CDR3 is TGTGCCAGCAGCCTAGGGCGTGTCACTATGAACACTGAAGCTTTCTTT.

This clonotype was counted many times. The chain joins TRBV5-1 to TRBJ2-2; D gene unclear. The germline gives CDR1 SGHRS, CDR2 YFSETQ. Trimming took off 0 bases at V and 6 bases at J, with 6 bases between the two ends. CDR3 length: 13 residues. For the CDR3, the DNA is TGCGCCAGCAGCTTGGAAGGGCCCGGGGAGCTGTTTTTT. Amino acids: CASSLEGPGELFF.

The chain links TRBV5-1 to TRBJ2-1, with D perhaps matching TRBD1 (6 bases). The ends were cut back, 4 bases at V and 1 base at J, with 15 bases in the middle. The CDR3 extends over 16 amino acids. Per germline, CDR1 SGHRS and CDR2 YFSETQ. The CDR3 is CASSRGGSISYNEQFF. The CDR3 DNA follows: TGCGCCAGCAGCCGAGGGGGTTCTATTTCCTACAATGAGCAGTTCTTC.

The V and J genes are TRBV7-6 and TRBJ2-5; possible D gene TRBD2, 6 bases. The length of the CDR3 is 16 residues. V was trimmed by 5 bases and J by 4 bases, leaving 20 bases between them. Germline V gene lookup returns CDR1 SGHVS and CDR2 FNYEAQ. The CDR3 here is CASSPRPGLPVETQYF. The CDR3 DNA follows: TGTGCCAGCAGCCCACGCCCGGGACTTCCCGTAGAGACCCAGTACTTC.

This clonotype was recorded a few times. The chain couples TRBV12-3 or TRBV12-4 to TRBJ1-4, with D unresolved. The CDR3 sequence is 15 residues long. Deletions cut 1 base from V and 0 bases from J, with 6 bases between. The CDR3 spells CASSLGETTNEKLFF. The CDR3 DNA reads TGTGCCAGCAGTTTAGGGGAAACAACTAATGAAAAACTGTTTTTT.

This sequence joins TRBV7-2 and TRBJ1-1; a weak D match, TRBD1 (6 bases). The CDR3 is made up of 14 amino acids. Trimming removed 2 bases at V and 6 bases at J, with 13 bases between. Germline loops: CDR1 SGHTA, CDR2 FQGNSA. The CDR3 here is CASSLTGSSAEAFF. CDR3 in DNA: TGTGCCAGCAGCTTAACAGGGTCCAGCGCTGAAGCTTTCTTT.

The V and J genes are TRBV6-1 and TRBJ2-1, with D uncertain. Trimming cost V 3 bases and J 7 bases, with 10 bases left between them. The CDR3 runs 13 residues. CDR1 and CDR2 from the germline V gene are MNHNS and SASEGT. CDR3 DNA sequence: TGTGCCAGCAGTGAGGTCCATGGGAATGAGCAGTTCTTC. The encoded protein is CASSEVHGNEQFF.

This clonotype has a handful of counts. CDR3 in DNA: TGTGCCAGCAGTTTCCTCGGACAAGGGAGGCCAGATACGCAGTATTTT. It specifies CASSFLGQGRPDTQYF. This sequence joins TRBV6-5 and TRBJ2-3; D might be TRBD2 (6 bases). Germline assignment: CDR1 MNHEY and CDR2 SVGAGI. This CDR3 contains 16 residues. Trimming took off 4 bases at V and 4 bases at J, with 18 bases between the two ends.

The V call is TRBV20-1, the J call TRBJ2-3, with 15 nucleotides matching TRBD2. Germline CDR1 reads DFQATT; CDR2 reads SNEGSKA (reference sequence). Losses at the gene ends were 6 bases for V and 5 bases for J; bases not matched to a gene: 6. The CDR3 consists of 15 residues. CDR3 amino acids: CSAPPGLAGGDTQYF. The CDR3 DNA reads as TGCAGTGCGCCGCCGGGACTAGCGGGAGGAGATACGCAGTATTTT.

CDR3 DNA: TGTGCCAGCAGAGAGTTCGGGGCCCAAGAGACCCAGTACTTC. Amino acids: CASREFGAQETQYF. The rearrangement links TRBV25-1 to TRBJ2-5; D possibly uses TRBD1 or TRBD2 (5 bases each). Germline V gene data show CDR1 as MGHDK and CDR2 as SYGVNS. The V end lost 6 bases, the J end lost 1 base, and 12 bases lay between the germline ends. The CDR3 sequence is 14 residues long.

This clonotype was picked up a small number of times. This chain joins TRBV3-1 and TRBJ2-1; D remains unclear. Germline values: CDR1 LGHDT, CDR2 YNNKEL (reference sequence). Trimming shortened V by 4 bases and J by 7 bases, and 17 bases separated the two germline ends. This CDR3 has 15 amino acids. CDR3 DNA sequence: TGTGCCAGCAGCCGCGCCCCCCGTGCAGGTAATGAGCAGTTCTTC. Encoded protein: CASSRAPRAGNEQFF.

This clonotype was recorded many times. The genes are TRBV5-1 and TRBJ1-1, with 7 bases that match TRBD1. This CDR3 is 14 amino acids long. Trimming cost V 0 bases and J 4 bases; bases outside gene matches: 3. CDR1 is SGHRS and CDR2 is YFSETQ in the germline V gene. CDR3 sequence (DNA): TGCGCCAGCAGCTTGGGACAGGGAGGCACTGAAGCTTTCTTT. Amino acids: CASSLGQGGTEAFF. The whole variable domain, remainder taken from reference TRBV5-1 and TRBJ1-1, is KAGVTQTPRYLIKTRGQQVTLSCSPISGHRSVSWYQQTPGQGLQFLFEYFSETQRNKGNFPGRFSGRQFSNSRSEMNVSTLELGDSALYLCASSLGQGGTEAFFGQGTRLTVV.

CDR3 nucleotide sequence: TGTGCCAGCAGCCCCCAGGGACAGGGCGAAAAACTGTTTTTT. Translation: CASSPQGQGEKLFF. This chain joins TRBV7-9 and TRBJ1-4, with 9 bases that match TRBD1. This CDR3 contains 14 residues. Unmatched junction bases numbered 6, after V lost 5 bases and J lost 8 bases. Germline CDR1 reads SEHNR; CDR2 reads FQNEAQ (reference sequence).

This clonotype was counted many times. The chain uses TRBV20-1 and TRBJ1-5; 8 bases match TRBD1. This CDR3 spans 14 amino acids. CDR1 DFQATT and CDR2 SNEGSKA come from the germline V gene (reference sequence). After removal of 7 bases from V and 3 bases from J, the junction contained 8 bases not matched to a gene. CDR3 protein: CSVEDRAYNQPQHF. DNA of the CDR3: TGCAGTGTTGAGGACAGGGCTTACAATCAGCCCCAGCATTTT.

This sequence joins TRBV6-1 and TRBJ1-1; 8 bases map to TRBD1. The V segment lost 7 bases and the J segment 5 bases; nucleotides outside the gene matches: 9. The CDR3 length is 14 residues. Looked up from germline, CDR1 is MNHNS and CDR2 is SASEGT. The CDR3 nucleotides read TGTGCCAGCACCGGCCAGGGGGCGAGAACTGAAGCTTTCTTT. This codes for CASTGQGARTEAFF.

This clonotype was seen a single time. The J gene is TRBJ1-1, the V gene TRBV5-6; D remains unclear. CDR3 length: 14 residues. V lost 0 bases and J lost 1, with 7 bases in between. CDR1 is SGHDT and CDR2 is YYEEEE in the germline V gene. CDR3 nucleotides: TGTGCCAGCAGCTTGGGCGCCCCGAACACTGAAGCTTTCTTT. Protein sequence: CASSLGAPNTEAFF.

This chain connects TRBV7-2 to TRBJ2-3; 7 bases align to TRBD1. The CDR3 covers 14 residues. V gave up 6 bases and J gave up 2 bases; unmatched junction bases: 5. Germline CDR1 reads SGHTA; CDR2 reads FQGNSA. The CDR3 loop reads CASSSDRITDTQYF. The CDR3 nucleotides are TGTGCCAGCAGTTCGGACAGGATCACAGATACGCAGTATTTT.

This clonotype is medium-sized in the sample. The CDR3: CASSPVGRSGELFF. The CDR3 nucleotides are TGTGCCAGCTCTCCTGTGGGGCGGTCTGGGGAGCTGTTTTTT. The chain joins TRBV5-5 to TRBJ2-2, with D maybe TRBD1 (5 bases). CDR3 length equals 14 residues. The germline V gene encodes CDR1 SGHKS and CDR2 YYEKEE (reference sequence). V was pared by 7 bases and J by 8 bases, with 18 bases between.

V and J are TRBV14 and TRBJ2-1; D unresolved. Trimming removed 2 bases at V and 7 bases at J, with 9 bases between. This CDR3 has 13 residues. Per the germline V gene, CDR1 is SGHDN and CDR2 is FVKESK. CDR3 protein: CASSQSVGNEQFF. The DNA of the CDR3 is TGTGCCAGCAGCCAATCAGTCGGGAATGAGCAGTTCTTC.

The chain carries TRBV10-3 and TRBJ2-7; TRBD2 matches 11 bases. The CDR3 extends over 13 amino acids. Germline CDR1 is ENHRY and CDR2 is SYGVKD. The J segment lost 0 bases and the V segment lost 10 bases, leaving 2 bases of the junction unmatched. The CDR3 coding sequence is TGTGCCACAACTAGCGGGAGCTCCTACGAGCAGTACGTC. Protein sequence: CATTSGSSYEQYV.

This clonotype was recorded at least ten times. This chain connects TRBV28 to TRBJ2-2, with 11 bases matching TRBD1. Germline CDR1 and CDR2: MDHEN and SYDVKM. This CDR3 has 15 amino acids. V lost 6 bases, J lost 3 bases, and 3 bases stayed unmatched. The CDR3 region is CASRGGQGDTGELFF. The CDR3 nucleotides read TGTGCCAGCAGGGGGGGACAGGGGGACACCGGGGAGCTGTTTTTT.

The table lists this clonotype with a few counts. This chain connects TRBV5-1 to TRBJ2-3, with D hard to call. CDR3 length: 15 amino acids. CDR1 is SGHRS, CDR2 YFSETQ, per germline. V lost 2 bases to trimming and J lost 2 bases, with 12 bases between them. This CDR3 is CASSFITGATDTQYF. DNA of the CDR3: TGCGCCAGCAGCTTCATTACGGGTGCCACAGATACGCAGTATTTT. Using reference TRBV5-1 and TRBJ2-3 for the parts outside the CDR3, the full variable domain is KAGVTQTPRYLIKTRGQQVTLSCSPISGHRSVSWYQQTPGQGLQFLFEYFSETQRNKGNFPGRFSGRQFSNSRSEMNVSTLELGDSALYLCASSFITGATDTQYFGPGTRLTVL.

This clonotype came up a few times. The gene calls are TRBV12-3 or TRBV12-4 and TRBJ1-6, with a weak D call TRBD1 (5 bases). The CDR3 consists of 17 residues. V lost 3 bases and J lost 1, with 13 bases in between. CDR3 nucleotide sequence: TGTGCCAGCAGTTTGTTGGGGGGACGGTCCTATAATTCACCCCTCCACTTT. As protein: CASSLLGGRSYNSPLHF.

This clonotype was seen only a few times. CDR3 in amino acids: CASSLIRQGTDTQYF. DNA of the CDR3: TGTGCCAGCAGTTTGATCCGACAGGGCACAGATACGCAGTATTTT. The J gene is TRBJ2-3, the V gene TRBV12-3 or TRBV12-4, with a weak D call TRBD1 (6 bases). The germline V and J ends were trimmed by 3 bases and 1 base, with 11 bases remaining between them. The CDR3 has 15 amino acids.

This clonotype was detected ten times or more. The chain carries TRBV28 and TRBJ1-5, with a tentative D call TRBD1 (6 bases). The germline V and J ends were trimmed by 10 bases and 2 bases, with 15 bases remaining between them. The CDR3 spans 14 residues. The V gene's germline CDR1 is MDHEN and CDR2 SYDVKM. This CDR3 is CAIRGSGGNQPQHF. The CDR3 DNA is TGTGCCATCCGCGGATCAGGGGGCAATCAGCCCCAGCATTTT.

The chain couples TRBV3-1 to TRBJ1-4; a weak D match, TRBD1 (5 bases). Trimming cost V 4 bases and J 3 bases, with 15 bases left between them. The germline V gene encodes CDR1 LGHDT and CDR2 YNNKEL (reference sequence). The CDR3 extends over 16 amino acids. The CDR3 nucleotides are TGTGCCAGCAGCCCTGAGGTGCCGGGGGCTAATGAAAAACTGTTTTTT. This translates into CASSPEVPGANEKLFF.